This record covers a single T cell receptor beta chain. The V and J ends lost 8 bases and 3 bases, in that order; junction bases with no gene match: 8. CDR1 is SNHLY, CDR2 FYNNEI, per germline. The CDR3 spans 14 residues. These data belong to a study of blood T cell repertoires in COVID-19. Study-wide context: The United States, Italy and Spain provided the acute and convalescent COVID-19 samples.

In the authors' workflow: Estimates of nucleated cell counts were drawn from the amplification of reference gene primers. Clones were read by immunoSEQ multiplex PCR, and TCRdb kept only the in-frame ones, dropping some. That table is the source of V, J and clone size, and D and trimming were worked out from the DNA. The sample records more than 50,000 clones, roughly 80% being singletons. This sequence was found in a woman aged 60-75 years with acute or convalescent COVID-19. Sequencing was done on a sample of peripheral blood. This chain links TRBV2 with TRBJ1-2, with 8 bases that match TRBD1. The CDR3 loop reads CASGRDRTDYGYTF. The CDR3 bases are TGTGCCAGCGGAAGGGACAGGACCGACTATGGCTACACCTTC.